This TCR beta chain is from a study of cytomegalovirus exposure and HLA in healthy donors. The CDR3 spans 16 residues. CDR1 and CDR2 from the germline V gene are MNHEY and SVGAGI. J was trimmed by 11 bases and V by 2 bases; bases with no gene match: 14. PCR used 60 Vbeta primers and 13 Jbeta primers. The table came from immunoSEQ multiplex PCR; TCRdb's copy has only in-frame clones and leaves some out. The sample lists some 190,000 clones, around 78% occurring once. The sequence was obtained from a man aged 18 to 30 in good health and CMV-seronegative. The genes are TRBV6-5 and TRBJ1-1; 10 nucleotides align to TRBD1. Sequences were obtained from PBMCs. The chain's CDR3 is CASSYATPGQGTGAFF. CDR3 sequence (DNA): TGTGCCAGCAGTTACGCTACCCCGGGACAGGGGACGGGGGCTTTCTTT.